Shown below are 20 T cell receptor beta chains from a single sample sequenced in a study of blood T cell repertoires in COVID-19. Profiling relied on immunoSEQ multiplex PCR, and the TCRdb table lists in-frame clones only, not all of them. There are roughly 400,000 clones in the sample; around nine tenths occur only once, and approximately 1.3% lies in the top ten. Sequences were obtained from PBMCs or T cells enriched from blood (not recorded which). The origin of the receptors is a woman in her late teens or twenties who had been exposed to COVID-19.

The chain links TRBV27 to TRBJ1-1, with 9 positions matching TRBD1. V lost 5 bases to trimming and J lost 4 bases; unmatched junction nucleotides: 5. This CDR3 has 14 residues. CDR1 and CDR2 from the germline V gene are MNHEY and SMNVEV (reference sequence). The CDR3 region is CASSASTGGTEAFF. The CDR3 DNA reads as TGTGCCAGCAGTGCCTCGACAGGGGGCACTGAAGCTTTCTTT.

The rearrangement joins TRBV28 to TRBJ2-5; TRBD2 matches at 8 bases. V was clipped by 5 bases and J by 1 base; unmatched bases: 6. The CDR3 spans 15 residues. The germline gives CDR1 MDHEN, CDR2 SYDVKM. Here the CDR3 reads CASSSSGAAQETQYF. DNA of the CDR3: TGTGCCAGCAGTAGTAGCGGGGCGGCCCAAGAGACCCAGTACTTC.

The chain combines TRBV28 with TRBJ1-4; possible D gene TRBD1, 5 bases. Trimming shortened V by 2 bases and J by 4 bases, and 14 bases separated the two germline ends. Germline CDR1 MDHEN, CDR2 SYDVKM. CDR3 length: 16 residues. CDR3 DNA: TGTGCCAGCAGTTTAGGCGGGGCCGGAGGTAATGAAAAACTGTTTTTT. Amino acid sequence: CASSLGGAGGNEKLFF.

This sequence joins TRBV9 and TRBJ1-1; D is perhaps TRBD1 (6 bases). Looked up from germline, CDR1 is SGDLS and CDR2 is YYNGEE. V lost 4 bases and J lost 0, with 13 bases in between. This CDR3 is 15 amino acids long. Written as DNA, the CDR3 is TGTGCCAGCAGCCTCCAACAGGGTATGAACACTGAAGCTTTCTTT. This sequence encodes CASSLQQGMNTEAFF.

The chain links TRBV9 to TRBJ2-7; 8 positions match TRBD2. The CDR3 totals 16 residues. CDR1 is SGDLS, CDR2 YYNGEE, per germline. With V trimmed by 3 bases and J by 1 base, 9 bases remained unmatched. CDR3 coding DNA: TGTGCCAGCAGCGCGATGACTAGCGACATTTCCTACGAGCAGTACTTC. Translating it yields CASSAMTSDISYEQYF.

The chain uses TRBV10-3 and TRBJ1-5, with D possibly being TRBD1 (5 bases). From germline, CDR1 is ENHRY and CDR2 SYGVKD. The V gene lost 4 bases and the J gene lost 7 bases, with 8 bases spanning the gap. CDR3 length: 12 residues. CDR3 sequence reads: CAISAGVQPQHF. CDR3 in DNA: TGTGCCATCAGTGCGGGGGTGCAGCCCCAGCATTTT.

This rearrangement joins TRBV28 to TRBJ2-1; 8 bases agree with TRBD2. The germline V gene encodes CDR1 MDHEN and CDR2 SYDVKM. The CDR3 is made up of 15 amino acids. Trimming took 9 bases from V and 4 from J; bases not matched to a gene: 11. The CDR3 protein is CASLDGRAGYNEQFF. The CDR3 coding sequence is TGTGCCAGTCTCGACGGGAGGGCGGGATACAATGAGCAGTTCTTC.

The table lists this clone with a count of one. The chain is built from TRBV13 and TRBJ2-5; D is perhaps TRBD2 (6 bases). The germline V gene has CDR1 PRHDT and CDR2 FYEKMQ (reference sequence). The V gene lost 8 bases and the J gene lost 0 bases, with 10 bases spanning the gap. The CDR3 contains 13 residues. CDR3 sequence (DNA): TGTGCCAGCGGAACGGGAGACCAAGAGACCCAGTACTTC. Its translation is CASGTGDQETQYF.

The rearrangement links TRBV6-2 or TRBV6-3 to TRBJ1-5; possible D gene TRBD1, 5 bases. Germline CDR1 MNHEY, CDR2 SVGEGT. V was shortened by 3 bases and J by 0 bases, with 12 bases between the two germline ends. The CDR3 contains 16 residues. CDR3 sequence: CASSYVAGLSNQPQHF. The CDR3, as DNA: TGTGCCAGCAGTTATGTGGCAGGGCTTAGCAATCAGCCCCAGCATTTT.

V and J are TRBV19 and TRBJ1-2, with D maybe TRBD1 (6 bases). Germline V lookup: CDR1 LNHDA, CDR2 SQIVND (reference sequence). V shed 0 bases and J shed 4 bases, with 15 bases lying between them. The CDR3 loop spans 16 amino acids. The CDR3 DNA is TGTGCCAGTAGTATAGAGGACAGTTGGGCACCCTATGGCTACACCTTC. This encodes CASSIEDSWAPYGYTF.

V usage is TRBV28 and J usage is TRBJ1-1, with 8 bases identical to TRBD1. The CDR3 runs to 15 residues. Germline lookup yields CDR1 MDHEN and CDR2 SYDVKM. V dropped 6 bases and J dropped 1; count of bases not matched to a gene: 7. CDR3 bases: TGTGCCAGCAGATATCCGGGGACAGGGAACACTGAAGCTTTCTTT. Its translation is CASRYPGTGNTEAFF.

This chain's CDR3 is CASSPGGQSRIATNEKLFF. The CDR3, as DNA: TGTGCCAGCAGCCCAGGGGGACAGAGCCGAATCGCAACTAATGAAAAACTGTTTTTT. The chain carries TRBV14 and TRBJ1-4; 7 bases align to TRBD1. The V gene end was trimmed by 4 bases and the J gene end by 0 bases; junction bases not matched to a gene: 14. The CDR3 covers 19 residues. Germline assignment: CDR1 SGHDN and CDR2 FVKESK.

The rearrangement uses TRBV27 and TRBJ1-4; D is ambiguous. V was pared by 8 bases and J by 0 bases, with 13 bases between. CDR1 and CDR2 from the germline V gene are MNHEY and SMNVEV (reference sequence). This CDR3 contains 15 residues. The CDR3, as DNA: TGTGCCAGCTCCGAGCTTGCCCCAACTAATGAAAAACTGTTTTTT. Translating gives CASSELAPTNEKLFF.

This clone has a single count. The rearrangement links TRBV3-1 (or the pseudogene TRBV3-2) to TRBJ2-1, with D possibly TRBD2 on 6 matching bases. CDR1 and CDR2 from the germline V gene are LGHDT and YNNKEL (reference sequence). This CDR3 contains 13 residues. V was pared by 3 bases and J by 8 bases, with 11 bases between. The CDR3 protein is CASSHRRGDEQFF. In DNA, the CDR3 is TGTGCCAGCAGCCATAGGAGGGGAGATGAGCAGTTCTTC.

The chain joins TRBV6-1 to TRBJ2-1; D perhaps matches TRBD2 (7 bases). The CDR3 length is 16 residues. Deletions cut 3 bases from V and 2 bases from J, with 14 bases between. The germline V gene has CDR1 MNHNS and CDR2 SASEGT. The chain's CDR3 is CASSDNAGATYNEQFF. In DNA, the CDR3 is TGTGCCAGCAGTGACAATGCGGGGGCTACCTACAATGAGCAGTTCTTC.

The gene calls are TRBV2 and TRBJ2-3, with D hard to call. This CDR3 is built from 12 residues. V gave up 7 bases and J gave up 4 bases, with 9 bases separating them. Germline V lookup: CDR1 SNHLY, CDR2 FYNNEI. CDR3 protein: CASIGSADTQYF. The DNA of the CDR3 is TGTGCCAGCATCGGGTCGGCAGATACGCAGTATTTT.

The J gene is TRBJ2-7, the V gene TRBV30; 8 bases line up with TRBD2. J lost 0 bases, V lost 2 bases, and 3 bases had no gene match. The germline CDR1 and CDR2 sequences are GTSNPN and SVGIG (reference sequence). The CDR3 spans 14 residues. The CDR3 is CAWSTGGGSYEQYF. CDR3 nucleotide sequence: TGTGCCTGGAGTACGGGAGGGGGCTCCTACGAGCAGTACTTC.

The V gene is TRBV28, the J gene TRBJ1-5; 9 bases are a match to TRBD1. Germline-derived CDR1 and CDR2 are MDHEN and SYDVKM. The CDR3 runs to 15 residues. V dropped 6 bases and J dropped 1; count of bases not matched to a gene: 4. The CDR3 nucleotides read TGTGCCAGCAGGTCCGGGACAGGGAGCAATCAGCCCCAGCATTTT. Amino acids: CASRSGTGSNQPQHF. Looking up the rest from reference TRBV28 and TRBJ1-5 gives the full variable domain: DVKVTQSSRYLVKRTGEKVFLECVQDMDHENMFWYRQDPGLGLRLIYFSYDVKMKEKGDIPEGYSVSREKKERFSLILESASTNQTSMYLCASRSGTGSNQPQHFGDGTRLSIL.

CDR3 sequence: CASTAGSLGNTIYF. The CDR3 coding sequence is TGTGCCAGCACCGCAGGTTCTCTTGGAAACACCATATATTTT. The chain combines TRBV28 with TRBJ1-3; D is unclear. V lost 7 bases, J lost 3 bases, and 13 bases lay in between. The CDR3 runs 14 residues. Germline V CDR1 and CDR2: MDHEN, SYDVKM. The whole variable domain, filled in from reference TRBV28 and TRBJ1-3, reads DVKVTQSSRYLVKRTGEKVFLECVQDMDHENMFWYRQDPGLGLRLIYFSYDVKMKEKGDIPEGYSVSREKKERFSLILESASTNQTSMYLCASTAGSLGNTIYFGEGSWLTVV.

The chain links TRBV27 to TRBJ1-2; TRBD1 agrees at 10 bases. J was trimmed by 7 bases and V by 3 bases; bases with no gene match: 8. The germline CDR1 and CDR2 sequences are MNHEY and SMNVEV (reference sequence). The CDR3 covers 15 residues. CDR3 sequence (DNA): TGTGCCAGCAGTTTCTTCGGGACAGGGGAATCTGGCTACACCTTC. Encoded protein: CASSFFGTGESGYTF.